This T cell receptor beta chain was captured by sequencing in a study of blood T cell repertoires in COVID-19. Study-wide context: The origin of the acute and convalescent COVID-19 samples was the United States, Italy and Spain. T cells, B-cell-depleted T cells, or PBMCs provided the cDNA or gDNA that served as material.

The CDR3 is 16 amino acids. Per the germline V gene, CDR1 is SEHNR and CDR2 is FQNEAQ (reference sequence). V lost 5 bases, J lost 0 bases, and 14 bases lay in between. Original methodology: By means of reference gene primer amplification, nucleated cell counts were estimated. TCRdb's table, derived via immunoSEQ multiplex PCR, lists solely in-frame clones and lacks some. V and J calls and clone size are as listed in that table; D and trimming were resolved from the DNA. The data show under 130,000 clones, 81% seen once. This chain links TRBV7-9 with TRBJ1-3; D remains ambiguous. The sequence was collected from an elderly man with acute or convalescent COVID-19. The specimen sequenced was peripheral blood. Written as DNA, the CDR3 is TGTGCCAGCAGCCAAGGCGGGTTCAGCTCTGGAAACACCATATATTTT. Protein: CASSQGGFSSGNTIYF. The full variable domain, rest sourced from reference TRBV7-9 and TRBJ1-3, is DTGVSQNPRHKITKRGQNVTFRCDPISEHNRLYWYRQTLGQGPEFLTYFQNEAQLEKSRLLSDRFSAERPKGSFSTLEIQRTEQGDSAMYLCASSQGGFSSGNTIYFGEGSWLTVV.